Each of the 7 T cell receptor beta chains below was sequenced from the same sample in a study of blood T cell repertoires in COVID-19. TCRdb's copy holds only in-frame clones and misses some; the assay was immunoSEQ multiplex PCR. Of just under 350,000 clones listed, about 90% were seen once; the top ten hold just under 6.5%. Input material: peripheral blood. Every receptor here comes from a woman in her 50s with COVID-19, enrolled during active disease.

This clone was counted once. The chain uses TRBV6-5 and TRBJ2-6; 7 bases align to TRBD1. The V and J ends lost 5 bases and 8 bases, in that order; junction bases with no gene match: 6. The CDR3 has 14 residues. Germline V lookup: CDR1 MNHEY, CDR2 SVGAGI. The CDR3 DNA reads TGTGCCAGCAGTCGGGACAGCGTTTCCAACGTCCTGACTTTC. Amino acids: CASSRDSVSNVLTF.

CDR3 sequence reads: CASSLGPKHDKSSYEQYF. CDR3 sequence (DNA): TGCGCCAGCAGCTTGGGACCTAAACACGACAAATCTTCCTACGAGCAGTACTTC. This rearrangement joins TRBV5-1 to TRBJ2-7; D gene ambiguous. V was cut by 0 bases and J by 1 base, with 20 bases left in between. The V gene's germline CDR1 is SGHRS and CDR2 YFSETQ. The CDR3 has 18 residues.

This chain uses TRBV19 with TRBJ2-7; 7 positions match TRBD2. CDR3 size: 14 residues. The germline V gene has CDR1 LNHDA and CDR2 SQIVND (reference sequence). After removal of 3 bases from V and 2 bases from J, the junction contained 4 bases not matched to a gene. This CDR3 reads CASSIEGGTYEQYF. CDR3 bases: TGTGCCAGTAGTATTGAGGGAGGGACCTACGAGCAGTACTTC.

This sequence joins TRBV18 and TRBJ1-3, with D possibly TRBD1 on 6 matching bases. With 3 bases removed from V and 4 bases from J, the gap between germline ends came to 10 bases. The CDR3 is made up of 14 amino acids. Germline V CDR1 and CDR2: KGHSH, LQKENI. The CDR3: CASSPFDRGNTIYF. The CDR3 bases are TGTGCCAGCTCACCTTTCGACAGGGGAAACACCATATATTTT.

The CDR3 nucleotides are TGTGCCAGCAGCCAAGATTCGAGGGCGGCGCAGTATTTT. Its protein is CASSQDSRAAQYF. The chain carries TRBV4-2 and TRBJ2-3; a weak D match, TRBD2 (5 bases). The CDR3 has 13 residues. CDR1 and CDR2 from the germline V gene are LGHNA and YNFKEQ. Trimming stripped 0 bases from V and 10 bases from J, with 11 bases between.

The chain carries TRBV19 and TRBJ1-3, with D hard to call. CDR3 length equals 14 residues. Germline loops: CDR1 LNHDA, CDR2 SQIVND (reference sequence). Trimming shortened V by 5 bases and J by 2 bases, and 10 bases separated the two germline ends. CDR3 nucleotide sequence: TGTGCCAGTAGTCTCCGTGGGCCTGGAAACACCATATATTTT. It encodes CASSLRGPGNTIYF.

The chain combines TRBV6-5 with TRBJ2-1; 14 nucleotides line up with TRBD2. CDR3 length equals 16 residues. Germline lookup yields CDR1 MNHEY and CDR2 SVGAGI. With V trimmed by 0 bases and J by 6 bases, 1 base remained unmatched. CDR3 amino acids: CASSYSGLAGVNEQFF. The CDR3 DNA reads as TGTGCCAGCAGTTACTCGGGACTAGCGGGAGTCAATGAGCAGTTCTTC.